These 8 T cell receptor beta chains share one sample of origin, sequenced in a study of graft-versus-host responses after intestinal transplantation. Their cognate antigens are unknown. Data came from immunoSEQ multiplex PCR; TCRdb stores just in-frame clones and leaves some out. The table records about 88,000 clones, around 93% of them present only once. The source material was unstimulated CD4+ T cells sorted from spleen or lymph node cells, sampled before transplant. These TCRs come from a human donor who was the organ donor for an intestinal transplant.

The genes are TRBV5-1 and TRBJ2-5; D ambiguous. Per the germline V gene, CDR1 is SGHRS and CDR2 is YFSETQ. The CDR3 covers 14 residues. Trimming shortened V by 4 bases and J by 12 bases, and 22 bases separated the two germline ends. The CDR3 region is CASSLLDAVALKYF. DNA for the CDR3: TGCGCCAGCAGCCTACTCGACGCGGTGGCTCTAAAGTACTTC. Full variable domain (missing parts from reference TRBV5-1 and TRBJ2-5): KAGVTQTPRYLIKTRGQQVTLSCSPISGHRSVSWYQQTPGQGLQFLFEYFSETQRNKGNFPGRFSGRQFSNSRSEMNVSTLELGDSALYLCASSLLDAVALKYFGPGTRLLVL.

This sequence joins TRBV6-6 and TRBJ2-1, with D perhaps TRBD2 (6 bases). Deletions cut 2 bases from V and 8 bases from J, with 16 bases between. This CDR3 contains 15 residues. Germline loops: CDR1 MNHNY, CDR2 SVGAGI (reference sequence). CDR3 nucleotides: TGTGCCAGCAGTTACGAGACGCGGGGCATTTATGAGCAGTTCTTC. It codes for CASSYETRGIYEQFF.

The gene calls are TRBV7-7 and TRBJ2-5; the match to TRBD2 covers 13 bases. The J segment lost 6 bases and the V segment lost 5 bases, leaving 12 bases of the junction unmatched. The CDR3 runs to 17 residues. The germline gives CDR1 SSHAT, CDR2 FNYEAQ (reference sequence). CDR3 sequence: CASSPGLAGEARKTQYF. Written as DNA, the CDR3 is TGTGCCAGCAGCCCCGGACTAGCGGGGGAAGCAAGAAAGACCCAGTACTTC.

This chain joins TRBV6-1 and TRBJ2-1; no clear D. V was trimmed by 6 bases and J by 0 bases, leaving 12 bases between them. The germline CDR1 and CDR2 sequences are MNHNS and SASEGT. This CDR3 has 15 amino acids. This chain's CDR3 is CASSLSASSYNEQFF. CDR3 coding DNA: TGTGCCAGCAGCCTCAGCGCGAGCTCCTACAATGAGCAGTTCTTC.

The rearrangement uses TRBV6-1 and TRBJ1-5, with D possibly TRBD1 on 6 matching bases. The germline V gene encodes CDR1 MNHNS and CDR2 SASEGT. CDR3 size: 14 residues. Trimming took 7 bases from V and 3 from J, leaving 13 bases between them. The DNA for the CDR3 is TGTGCCAGCAAAAATAGACAGGCCAATCAGCCCCAGCATTTT. Translation: CASKNRQANQPQHF.

The chain recombines TRBV4-1 with TRBJ2-3; D gene ambiguous. This CDR3 region has 14 residues. Germline V gene sequence: CDR1 MGHRA, CDR2 YSYEKL. Trimming stripped 6 bases from V and 2 bases from J, with 12 bases between. The CDR3 region is CASRLSLLTDTQYF. CDR3 in DNA: TGCGCCAGCAGATTATCACTCCTCACAGATACGCAGTATTTT.

V usage is TRBV11-2 and J usage is TRBJ2-3, with 7 bases identical to TRBD1. With 1 base clipped from V and 2 bases from J, the junction kept 3 bases outside the gene matches. Per germline, CDR1 SGHAT and CDR2 FQNNGV. The CDR3 totals 15 residues. The DNA for the CDR3 is TGTGCCAGCAGCTTAGTGGGACAGATCACAGATACGCAGTATTTT. Amino acid sequence: CASSLVGQITDTQYF.

The rearrangement uses TRBV19 and TRBJ2-1, with D possibly being TRBD2 (7 bases). Germline loops: CDR1 LNHDA, CDR2 SQIVND (reference sequence). Between the trimmed V and J ends, which lost 10 bases and 5 bases, there was a span of 18 bases. The CDR3 is made up of 14 amino acids. CDR3 nucleotides: TGTGCCACTAAACTGGGGGGGGCGCACAATGAGCAGTTCTTC. Translated, it gives CATKLGGAHNEQFF.